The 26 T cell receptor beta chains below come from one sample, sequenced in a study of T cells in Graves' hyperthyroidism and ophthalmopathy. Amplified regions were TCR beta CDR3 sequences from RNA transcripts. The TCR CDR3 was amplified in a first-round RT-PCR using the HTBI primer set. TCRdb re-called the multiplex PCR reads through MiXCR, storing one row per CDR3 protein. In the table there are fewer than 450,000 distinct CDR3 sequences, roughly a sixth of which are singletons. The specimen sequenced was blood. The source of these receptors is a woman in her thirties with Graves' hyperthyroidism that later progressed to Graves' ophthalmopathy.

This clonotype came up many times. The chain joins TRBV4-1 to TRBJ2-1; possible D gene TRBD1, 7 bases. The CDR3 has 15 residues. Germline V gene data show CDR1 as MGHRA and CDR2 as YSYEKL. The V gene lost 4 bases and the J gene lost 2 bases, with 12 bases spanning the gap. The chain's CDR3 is CASSLTGEAYNEQFF. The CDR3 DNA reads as TGCGCCAGCAGCCTTACAGGGGAGGCCTACAATGAGCAGTTCTTC.

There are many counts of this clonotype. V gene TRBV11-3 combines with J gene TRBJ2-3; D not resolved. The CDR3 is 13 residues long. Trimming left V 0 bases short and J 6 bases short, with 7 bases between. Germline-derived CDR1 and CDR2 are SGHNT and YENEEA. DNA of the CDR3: TGTGCCAGCAGCTTAGACCCGTTGGATACGCAGTATTTT. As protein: CASSLDPLDTQYF.

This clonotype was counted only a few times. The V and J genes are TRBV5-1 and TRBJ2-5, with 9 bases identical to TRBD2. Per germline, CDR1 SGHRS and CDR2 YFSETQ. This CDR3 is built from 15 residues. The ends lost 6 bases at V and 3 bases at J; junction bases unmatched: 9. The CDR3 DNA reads TGCGCCAGCAAGGAAAATAGCGGGAGTGAAGAGACCCAGTACTTC. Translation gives CASKENSGSEETQYF.

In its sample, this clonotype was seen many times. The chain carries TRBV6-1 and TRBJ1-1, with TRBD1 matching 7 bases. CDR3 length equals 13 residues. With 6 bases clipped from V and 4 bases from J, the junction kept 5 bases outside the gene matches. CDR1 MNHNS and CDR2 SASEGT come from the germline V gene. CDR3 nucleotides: TGTGCCAGCAGAACGCGACAGGGCACTGAAGCTTTCTTT. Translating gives CASRTRQGTEAFF.

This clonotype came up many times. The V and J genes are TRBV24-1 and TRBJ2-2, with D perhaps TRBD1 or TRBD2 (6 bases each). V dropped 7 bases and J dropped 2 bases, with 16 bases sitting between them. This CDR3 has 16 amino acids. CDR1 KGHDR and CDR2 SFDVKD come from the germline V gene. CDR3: CATRSQGLINTGELFF. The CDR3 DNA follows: TGTGCCACCAGATCACAGGGACTGATCAACACCGGGGAGCTGTTTTTT.

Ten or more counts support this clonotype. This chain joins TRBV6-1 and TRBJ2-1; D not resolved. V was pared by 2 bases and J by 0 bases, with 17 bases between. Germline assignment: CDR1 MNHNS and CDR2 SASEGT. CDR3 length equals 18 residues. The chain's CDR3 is CASSEWVFGSYSYNEQFF. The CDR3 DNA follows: TGTGCCAGCAGTGAATGGGTTTTTGGTAGCTACTCCTACAATGAGCAGTTCTTC.

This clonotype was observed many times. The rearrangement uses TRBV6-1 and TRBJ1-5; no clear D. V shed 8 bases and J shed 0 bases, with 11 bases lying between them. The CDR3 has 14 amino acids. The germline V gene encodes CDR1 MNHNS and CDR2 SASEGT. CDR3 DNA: TGTGCCAGCGGTGGCCGGTATAGCAATCAGCCCCAGCATTTT. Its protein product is CASGGRYSNQPQHF.

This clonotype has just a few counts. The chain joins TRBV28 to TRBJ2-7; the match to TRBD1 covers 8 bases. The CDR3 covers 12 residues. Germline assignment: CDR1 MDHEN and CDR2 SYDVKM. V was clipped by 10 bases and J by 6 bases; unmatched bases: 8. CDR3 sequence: CATQTGTGEQYF. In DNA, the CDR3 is TGTGCCACCCAAACAGGGACAGGCGAGCAGTACTTC.

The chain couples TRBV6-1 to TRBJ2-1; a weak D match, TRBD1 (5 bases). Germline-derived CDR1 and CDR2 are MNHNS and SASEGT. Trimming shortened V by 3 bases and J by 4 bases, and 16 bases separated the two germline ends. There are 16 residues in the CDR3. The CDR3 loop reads CASSDPRGTWYNEQFF. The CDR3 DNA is TGTGCCAGCAGTGATCCTAGGGGTACTTGGTACAATGAGCAGTTCTTC.

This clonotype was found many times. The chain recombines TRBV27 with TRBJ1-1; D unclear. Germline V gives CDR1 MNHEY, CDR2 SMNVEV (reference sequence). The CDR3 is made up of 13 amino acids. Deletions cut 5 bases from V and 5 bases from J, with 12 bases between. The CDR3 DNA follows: TGTGCCAGCAGTACCTCGGGGTTGACTGAAGCTTTCTTT. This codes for CASSTSGLTEAFF.

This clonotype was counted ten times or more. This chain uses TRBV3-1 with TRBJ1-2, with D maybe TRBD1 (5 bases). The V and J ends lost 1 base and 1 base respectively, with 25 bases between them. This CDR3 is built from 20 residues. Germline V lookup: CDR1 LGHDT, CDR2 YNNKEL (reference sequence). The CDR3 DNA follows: TGTGCCAGCAGCCAAGCACGCCGGGGACCCGAAAACCCCTATAACTATGGCTACACCTTC. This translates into CASSQARRGPENPYNYGYTF.

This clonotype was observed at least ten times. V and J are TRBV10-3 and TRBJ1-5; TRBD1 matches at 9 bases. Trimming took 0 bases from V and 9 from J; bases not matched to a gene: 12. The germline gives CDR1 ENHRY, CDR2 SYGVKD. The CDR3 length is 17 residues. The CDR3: CAISESGRDRASGPQHF. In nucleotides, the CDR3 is TGTGCCATCAGTGAGTCCGGGCGGGACAGGGCTTCGGGGCCCCAGCATTTT.

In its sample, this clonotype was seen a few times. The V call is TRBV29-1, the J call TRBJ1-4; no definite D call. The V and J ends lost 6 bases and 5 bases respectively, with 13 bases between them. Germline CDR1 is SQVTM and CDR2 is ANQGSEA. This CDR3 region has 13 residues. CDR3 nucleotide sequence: TGCAGCGTCGGTCCCGGGTCAAATGAAAAACTGTTTTTT. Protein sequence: CSVGPGSNEKLFF. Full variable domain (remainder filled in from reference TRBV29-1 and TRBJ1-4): SAVISQKPSRDICQRGTSLTIQCQVDSQVTMMFWYRQQPGQSLTLIATANQGSEATYESGFVIDKFPISRPNLTFSTLTVSNMSPEDSSIYLCSVGPGSNEKLFFGSGTQLSVL.

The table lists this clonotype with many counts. In DNA form, the CDR3 reads TGTGCCAGCAGCCGGGAGCGTTTTGAGAATTCACCCCTCCACTTT. Translating it yields CASSRERFENSPLHF. This chain uses TRBV7-9 with TRBJ1-6, with no clear D. This CDR3 is 15 amino acids long. The V gene's germline CDR1 is SEHNR and CDR2 FQNEAQ (reference sequence). V shed 5 bases and J shed 7 bases, with 15 bases lying between them.

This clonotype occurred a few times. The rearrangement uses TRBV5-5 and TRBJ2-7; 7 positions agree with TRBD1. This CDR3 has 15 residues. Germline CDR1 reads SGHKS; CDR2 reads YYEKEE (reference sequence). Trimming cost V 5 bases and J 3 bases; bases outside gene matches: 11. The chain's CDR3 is CASRSAGTVDYEQYF. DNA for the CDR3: TGTGCCAGCAGGTCCGCCGGGACAGTTGACTACGAGCAGTACTTC.

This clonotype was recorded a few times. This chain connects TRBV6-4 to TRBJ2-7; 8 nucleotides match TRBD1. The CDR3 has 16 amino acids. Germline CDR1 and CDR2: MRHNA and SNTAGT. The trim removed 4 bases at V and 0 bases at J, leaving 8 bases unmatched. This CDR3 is CASSGQGNGSSYEQYF. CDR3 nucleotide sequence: TGTGCCAGCAGTGGACAGGGGAATGGGAGCTCCTACGAGCAGTACTTC.

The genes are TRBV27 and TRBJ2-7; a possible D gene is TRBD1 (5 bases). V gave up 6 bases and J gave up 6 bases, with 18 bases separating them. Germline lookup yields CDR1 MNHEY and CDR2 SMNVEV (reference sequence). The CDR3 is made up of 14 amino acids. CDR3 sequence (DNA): TGTGCCAGCAGCCCCGGAAGGGGATCGGCCGAGCAGTACTTC. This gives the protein CASSPGRGSAEQYF.

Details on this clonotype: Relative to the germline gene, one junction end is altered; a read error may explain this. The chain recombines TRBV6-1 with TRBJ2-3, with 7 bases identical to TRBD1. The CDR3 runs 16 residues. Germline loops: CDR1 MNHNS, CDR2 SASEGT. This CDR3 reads CASSLGRGRDTDTQCF. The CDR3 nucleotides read TGTGCCAGCAGCCTCGGCAGGGGGAGAGACACAGATACGCAGTGTTTT.

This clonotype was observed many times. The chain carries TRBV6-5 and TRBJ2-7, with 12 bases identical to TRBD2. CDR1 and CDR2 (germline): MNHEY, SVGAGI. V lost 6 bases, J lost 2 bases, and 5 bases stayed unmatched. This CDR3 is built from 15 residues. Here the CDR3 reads CASRRLAGETYEQYF. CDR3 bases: TGTGCCAGCAGACGACTAGCGGGAGAGACCTACGAGCAGTACTTC.

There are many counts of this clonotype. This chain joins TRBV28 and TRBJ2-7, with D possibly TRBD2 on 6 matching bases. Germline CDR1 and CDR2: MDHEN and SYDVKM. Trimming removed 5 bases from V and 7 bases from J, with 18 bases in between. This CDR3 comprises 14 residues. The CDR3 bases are TGTGCCAGCAGTCCCTCTCGAGGTGGGGGGGAGCAGTACTTC. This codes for CASSPSRGGGEQYF.

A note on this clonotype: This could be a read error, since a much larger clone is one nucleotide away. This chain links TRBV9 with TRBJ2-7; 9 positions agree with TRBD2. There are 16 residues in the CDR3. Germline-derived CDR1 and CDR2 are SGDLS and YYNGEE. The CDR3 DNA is TGTGCCAGCAGCGCCGGGGGCGGGGGGGCTAGGAACGAGCGGTACTTC. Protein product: CASSAGGGGARNERYF.

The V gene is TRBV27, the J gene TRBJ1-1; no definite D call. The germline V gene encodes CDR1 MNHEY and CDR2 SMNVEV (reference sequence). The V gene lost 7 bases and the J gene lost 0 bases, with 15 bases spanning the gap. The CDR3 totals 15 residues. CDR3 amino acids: CASNPGWGMNTEAFF. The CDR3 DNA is TGTGCCAGCAATCCTGGGTGGGGAATGAACACTGAAGCTTTCTTT.

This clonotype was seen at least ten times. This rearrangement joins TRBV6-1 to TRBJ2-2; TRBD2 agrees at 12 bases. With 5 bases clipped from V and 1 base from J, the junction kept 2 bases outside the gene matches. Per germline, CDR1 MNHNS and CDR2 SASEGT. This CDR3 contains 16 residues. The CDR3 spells CASSRTSGVNTGELFF. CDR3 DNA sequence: TGTGCCAGCAGTAGGACTAGCGGGGTGAACACCGGGGAGCTGTTTTTT.

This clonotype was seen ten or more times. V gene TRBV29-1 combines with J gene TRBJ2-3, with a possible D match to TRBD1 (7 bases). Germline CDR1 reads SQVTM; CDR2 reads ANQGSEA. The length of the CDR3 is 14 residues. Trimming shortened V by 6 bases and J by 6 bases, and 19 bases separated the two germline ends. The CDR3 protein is CSVNGQGGEDTQYF. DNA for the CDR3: TGCAGCGTCAATGGGCAGGGGGGAGAGGATACGCAGTATTTT.

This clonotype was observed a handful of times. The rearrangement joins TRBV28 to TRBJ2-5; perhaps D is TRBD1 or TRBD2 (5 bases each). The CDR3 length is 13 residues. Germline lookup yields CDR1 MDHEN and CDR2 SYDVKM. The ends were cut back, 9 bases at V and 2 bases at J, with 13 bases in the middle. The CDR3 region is CASTSGAQETQYF. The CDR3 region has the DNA TGTGCCAGTACCTCCGGGGCACAAGAGACCCAGTACTTC. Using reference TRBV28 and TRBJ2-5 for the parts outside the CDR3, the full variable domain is DVKVTQSSRYLVKRTGEKVFLECVQDMDHENMFWYRQDPGLGLRLIYFSYDVKMKEKGDIPEGYSVSREKKERFSLILESASTNQTSMYLCASTSGAQETQYFGPGTRLLVL.

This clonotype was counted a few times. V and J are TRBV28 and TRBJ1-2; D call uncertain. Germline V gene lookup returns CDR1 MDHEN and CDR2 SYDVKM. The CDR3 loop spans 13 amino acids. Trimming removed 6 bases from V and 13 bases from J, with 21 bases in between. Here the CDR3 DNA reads TGTGCCAGCAGAAACATTGGCGGTTCCCGACTCACCTTC. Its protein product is CASRNIGGSRLTF.